This T cell receptor (beta chain) was sequenced in a study of blood T cell repertoires in COVID-19 (dated by TCRdb to about 2020). In the study overall: Samples from collaborators originated in the United States, Italy and Spain and spanned both the acute and convalescent phases of COVID-19. Deeply sampled blood TCRbeta repertoires from subjects exposed to, actively infected with, or recovered from COVID-19 were included in the dataset. The samples were drawn from two sources: the first 160 participants of the ongoing ImmuneRACE study, and about 1,300 subjects contributed by 6 global collaborators. The prospective study material was composed of cDNA or gDNA derived from T cells, B-cell-depleted T cells, or PBMCs. Where HLA class I and class II types were available, the types were taken from metadata supplied by the sample provider, not from assay-based typing. The sample metadata nearly always contained a de-identified subject ID, COVID-19 status, age in years and sex. The repertoires were released in a freely available public database meant as a resource for research on the immune response to SARS-CoV-2. Results the study describes overall, beyond this receptor: The quantity of clinical and demographic metadata differed by source and by participant and was supplied without curation.

The germline ends are 11 bases apart after V is trimmed by 3 bases and J by 5 bases. From the cysteine up to the phenylalanine, the CDR3 has a length of 14 residues. Only the CDR3 portion is preserved as DNA: 42 bases, with reading frame beginning at the first base. CDR1 SGHRS and CDR2 YFSETQ are derived from the germline V gene. TCRbeta CDR3 regions were amplified from genomic DNA by means of the immunoSEQ Assay, a bias-controlled multiplex PCR. In the original analysis: Within the assay, amplification of reference gene primers was used to estimate how many nucleated cells each sample contained. Sequence reads were collapsed and filtered to measure the absolute abundance of every unique TCRbeta CDR3 rearrangement. For each sample, productive Simpson clonality was calculated as the square root of Simpson's diversity index over productive rearrangements. Imported from immuneACCESS, the table was reduced by TCRdb to in-frame sequences with V and J called. These copies leave out some clones; in studies compared against another copy, an unresolved V gene accounts for under half, and the cause of the remainder is not known. Clone size and V and J calls were adopted from that table, with D and trimming inferred from the DNA. The sample table shows some 45,000 clones, and 85% to 90% are seen once. The top ten constitute approximately 59% of the sample.

This clone was detected once. Its antigen target is currently unknown. Within one base of it there is no much larger clone, and no base qualities were kept. Collaborating institutions collected whole blood in K2EDTA tubes following their own protocols. For TCRbeta analysis, collaborator samples were shipped as frozen whole blood, as isolated PBMCs, or as DNA extracted from either sample type. Recombination connected TRBV5-1 to TRBJ2-2; perhaps TRBD2 is the D gene, with 6 bases matching. The sample was peripheral blood. This TCR was sampled from a man in his 70s with acute or convalescent COVID-19. The bases are TGCGCCAGCAGCTCACTCCTAGCGACCGGGGAGCTGTTTTTT. This sequence encodes CASSSLLATGELFF.